This T cell receptor beta chain was sequenced during a study of blood T cell repertoires in COVID-19. V was pared by 5 bases and J by 7 bases, with 12 bases of the junction left unmatched. Germline values: CDR1 SGHNT, CDR2 YYREEE (reference sequence). CDR3 size: 17 residues. Original handling: Amplification of reference gene primers was used by the study to estimate nucleated cell counts. Sequencing used immunoSEQ multiplex PCR; TCRdb keeps in-frame clones, though not all of them. The D gene and trimming were derived from the DNA, and the V and J assignments and clone size from that table. The table shows about 59,000 clones, with around four fifths occurring only once.

The TCR sequence derives from a woman between 50 and 59 years old with active or convalescent COVID-19. V usage is TRBV5-4 and J usage is TRBJ2-2, with 12 bases aligning to TRBD1. The sequenced sample consisted of peripheral blood. CDR3 sequence reads: CASSHVLGQGAGGELFF. CDR3 nucleotide sequence: TGTGCCAGCAGTCATGTCCTGGGACAGGGGGCTGGCGGGGAGCTGTTTTTT.